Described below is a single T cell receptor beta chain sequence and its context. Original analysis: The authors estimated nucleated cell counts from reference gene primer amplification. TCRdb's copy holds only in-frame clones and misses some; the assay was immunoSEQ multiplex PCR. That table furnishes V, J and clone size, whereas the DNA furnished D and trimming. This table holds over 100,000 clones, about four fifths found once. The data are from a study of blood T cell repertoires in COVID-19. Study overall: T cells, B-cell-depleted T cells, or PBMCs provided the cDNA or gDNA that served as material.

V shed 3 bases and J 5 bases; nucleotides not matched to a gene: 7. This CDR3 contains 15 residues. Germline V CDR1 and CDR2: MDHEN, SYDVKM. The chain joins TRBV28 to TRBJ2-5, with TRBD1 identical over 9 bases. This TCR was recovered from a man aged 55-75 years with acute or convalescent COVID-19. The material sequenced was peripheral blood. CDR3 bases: TGTGCCAGCAGTTTTGAACAGGGGGCGCGGGAGACCCAGTACTTC. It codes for CASSFEQGARETQYF.